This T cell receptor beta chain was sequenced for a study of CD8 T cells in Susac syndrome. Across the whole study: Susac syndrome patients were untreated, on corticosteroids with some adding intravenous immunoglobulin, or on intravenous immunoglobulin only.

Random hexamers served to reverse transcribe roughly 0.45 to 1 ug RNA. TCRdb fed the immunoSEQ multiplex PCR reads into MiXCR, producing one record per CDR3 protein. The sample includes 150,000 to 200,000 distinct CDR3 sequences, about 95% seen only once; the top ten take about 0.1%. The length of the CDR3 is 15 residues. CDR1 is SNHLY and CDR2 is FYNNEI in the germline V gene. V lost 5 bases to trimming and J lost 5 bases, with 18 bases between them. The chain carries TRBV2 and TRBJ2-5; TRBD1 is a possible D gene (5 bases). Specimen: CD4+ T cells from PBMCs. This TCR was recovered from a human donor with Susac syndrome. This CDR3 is CASSKGVGVGETQYF. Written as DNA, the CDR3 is TGTGCCAGCAGTAAAGGGGTAGGGGTCGGGGAGACCCAGTACTTC. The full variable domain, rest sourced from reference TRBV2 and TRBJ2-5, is EPEVTQTPSHQVTQMGQEVILRCVPISNHLYFYWYRQILGQKVEFLVSFYNNEISEKSEIFDDQFSVERPDGSNFTLKIRSTKLEDSAMYFCASSKGVGVGETQYFGPGTRLLVL.